This paragraph covers one T cell receptor beta chain sequence. The antigen is not known. This sample was taken from a study of shared clonotypes between healthy human individuals. Study-level findings and limits: Researchers sampled blood only, noting tissue repertoires likely differ. Compared with clonotypes that all four donors shared, non-shared clonotypes had lower generation probabilities. Larger richness was generally estimated for naive than memory subsets.

Deep level was the assay's run setting. TCRdb's table, derived via immunoSEQ multiplex PCR, lists solely in-frame clones and lacks some. The sample has more than 600,000 clones, approximately 90% seen once. CD45RO-negative, CCR7-positively selected cells formed the naive CD8 fraction, excluding terminally differentiated effector memory CD45RA+ cells. The ends were cut back, 0 bases at V and 6 bases at J, with 17 bases in the middle. Germline CDR1 and CDR2: SGHVS and FNYEAQ. This CDR3 is 17 amino acids long. Material for sequencing was naive CD8+ T cells sorted from blood. The TCR comes from a young man in good health. The genes are TRBV7-6 and TRBJ2-2; a weak D match, TRBD2 (5 bases). CDR3 loop: CASSLAPRDTRSGELFF. In DNA, the CDR3 is TGTGCCAGCAGCTTAGCCCCCCGGGATACAAGGTCCGGGGAGCTGTTTTTT.